A single T cell receptor beta chain is shown here with its context. What antigen it recognizes has not been identified. No much larger clonotype is one base removed from it; base qualities were not supplied. The cohort was made up of 666 healthy bone marrow donors. Cohort members were all nominally healthy when sampled, although unrecorded immune exposures were likely present. The donor tested CMV seropositive, placing the donor among the 290 or so seropositive members of the cohort. A peripheral blood sample was collected from each donor, and TCR beta sequencing was performed on peripheral blood mononuclear cells. The Qiagen DNeasy Blood Extraction Kit was used to extract genomic DNA from the blood cell samples. These data belong to a study of cytomegalovirus exposure and HLA in healthy donors (dated by TCRdb to the late 2010s). Describing the broader study: An earlier analysis of a few hundred of the donors reported 250 to 300 Gb of sequence data and around 110 million unique TCR beta sequences obtained from about 180 million T cells. Roughly 310 gigabases of sequencing data and roughly 90 million unique TCR sequences were included in an early release covering several hundred HLA-typed donors. Of the approximately 370 genotyped donors, 75% to 85% were placed in the genetic ancestry cluster associated with self-reported Caucasian donors. The study aimed to test whether signatures of past pathogen exposure could be identified by cataloging public T cell receptors. The study profiled the T cell repertoires of hundreds of subjects by immunosequencing and related them to cytomegalovirus serostatus. Besides the first cohort of some 670 subjects, a separate validation cohort made up of 120 different subjects was used. To predict cytomegalovirus infection status, the study brought together high-throughput TCR immunosequencing, statistical association of individual TCRs with disease status, and machine learning. In a later analysis, previously published TCR beta repertoires from roughly 710 donors were re-analyzed and high-resolution HLA genotyping was added so that TCR occurrence patterns could be studied. Rather than drawing on any new phenotypic data, the later analysis identified candidate immune exposures from TCR beta sequences and the way those sequences occurred across donors. An earlier analysis of 587 of the donors applied high-throughput TCR beta sequencing to assess whether each TCR beta V gene segment acted as functional or pseudogenic. Donor age, sex, ethnicity and CMV serostatus were collected together with the repertoire data. In a later genetic analysis, genome-wide SNP genotypes for about 55% of the roughly 700 donors were used, and that subset was treated as a discovery cohort. Every discovery cohort repertoire had been produced on one sequencing platform. Both class I and class II loci were covered by HLA typing, at four-digit resolution. Typing coverage varied by locus: roughly 629-630 donors for A, B, C, DRB1 and DQB1; roughly 500 for DQA1; around 570 for DPA1; under 490 for DPB1. Four or five DR-DQ haplotypes were handled as single units for association and clustering because linkage in the cohort was strong. On average, roughly 250,000 unique TCR beta nucleotide sequences were sequenced per donor among some 430 genotyped donors of the cohort, with approximately 18% of those sequences being non-productive.

Based on the germline V gene, the CDR1 and CDR2 sequences are SQVTM and ANQGSEA. Reading from cysteine to phenylalanine, the CDR3 counts 11 amino acids. The retained sequence is limited to the CDR3, 33 bases, with the frame set at the first base. Germline trimming: 6 bases from V, 2 bases from J; junction bases outside gene matches: 1. What the authors observed across the whole study: Strong co-occurrence of HLA alleles, especially DR and DQ, made assigning TCR associations to individual alleles difficult. The sequencing pipeline was judged likely to have produced a cluster of highly shared sequence variants as a technical artifact. The authors suggested that the approach could potentially be generalized to other disease states and immunological phenotypes. Only TCR beta chains were sequenced in this cohort, and the absence of alpha or paired-chain data limited detectable features. V-gene and J-gene trimming of TCR beta chains was associated with a missense DCLRE1C variant in a later genetic analysis, and the association was replicated in an independent cohort. Roughly uniform sequencing depth across donors was assumed in presence/absence analyses, although this assumption may not hold. Most TCR sequences were observed very rarely across donors, whereas some public TCRs were present in many individuals. The only immune exposure information available for the cohort was CMV serostatus. Because the 87-base-pair reads could not distinguish some IMGT-functional V segments, including TRBV6-2 and TRBV6-3, those segments were excluded. A later analysis reported that several top co-occurrence clusters appeared linked to parvovirus B19, influenza, CMV and Epstein-Barr virus. Compared with equally common non-associated chains, HLA-associated TCR beta chains in a later analysis were more clonally expanded and had lower generation probabilities. In a later analysis, most CMV-associated TCR beta chains were found to appear HLA-restricted, with HLA associations seemingly driven largely by CMV exposure. The study listed approximately 160 TCR beta chains as associated with cytomegalovirus. Broadly in line with IMGT annotations, most TCR beta V segments showed up in productive rearrangements about 90% or about 30% of the time in an earlier analysis of around 550 of the donors. At a false discovery rate of 0.05, a later analysis linked about 16,000 TCR beta sequences to specific HLA alleles. A later genetic analysis reported fewer N-insertions in productive TCRs among donors in an Asian-associated ancestry cluster than the roughly 690-donor mean. Because HLA typing was unavailable for some donors at each locus, only the typed subset was used in association tests. Correlated functional status among segregating V segments might reflect linkage disequilibrium, but an unknown experimental factor could not be ruled out. The classifier was reported to diagnose cytomegalovirus status with high specificity and sensitivity in both the original cohort and the validation cohort. In a later analysis, TCR association rates were found to vary across HLA loci, with the most associated TCRs seen for DRB1 alleles and the fewest for HLA-C alleles. Because counts were too low, fewer than 20 rarely observed V segments, including chromosome 9 orphons, were excluded from the earlier analysis of 587 of the donors. In vitro tests confirmed that a few of the cytomegalovirus-associated TCR beta chains recognize cytomegalovirus antigens. A further reported finding was that TCR beta sequences accurately predicted the HLA-A and HLA-B alleles for most subjects in the first cohort.

Libraries were made using the immunoSEQ multiplex PCR assay. The multiplex PCR relied on a mix of 60 forward primers for TCR Vbeta segments and 13 reverse primers for TCR Jbeta segments. The CDR3 region of rearranged TCR beta genes was amplified from genomic DNA with a multiplex PCR assay. The Illumina HiSeq System was used to sequence the amplified TCR beta libraries as 87-base-pair reads. From the authors' description of their analysis: Across the 600 to 700 repertoires, a later analysis counted approximately 75 million unique TCR beta chains, roughly 11 million of which were shared by at least two donors. To remove PCR and sequencing errors, raw reads were error-corrected and collapsed into unique sequences using a nearest-neighbor algorithm that merged closely related sequences. CDR3 sequences were aligned to IMGT reference sequences to assign V, D and J gene segments. For a sequence to be retained, a match of at least six nucleotides to both a V gene segment and a J gene segment was required. A rearrangement counted as productive if the CDR3 had no stop codons and remained in frame with V and J, and every other rearrangement counted as non-productive. CDR3 was defined by IMGT convention, running from the second conserved V-encoded cysteine to the conserved J-encoded phenylalanine. The earlier analysis of fewer than 700 of the donors excluded sequences that lacked an unambiguous match to a single V gene segment. In an earlier analysis of more than 500 of the donors, a V segment was called functional when productive rearrangements were above 56.7%, and segregating when the standard deviation between donors exceeded 5%. A statistical classification framework was developed to diagnose cytomegalovirus status using the catalog of TCR beta chain sequences. In a later analysis, V and J genes were assigned by comparing TCR nucleotide sequences against IMGT/GENE-DB human TR gene sequences. Using the TCRdist pipeline, a later analysis assigned CDR3 sequences along with most-parsimonious VDJ recombination scenarios. In a later analysis, each TCR beta chain was defined by its CDR3 amino acid sequence together with its V-gene family, and reads without a unique V-gene family were excluded. To address suspected cross-contamination and a sequencing artifact, a later analysis removed some 620 highly shared, low-generation-probability nucleotide sequences. In a later analysis, a clonal expansion index was calculated for each public chain from normalized within-repertoire ranks of inferred template counts. Generation probabilities in a later analysis came from a VDJ recombination model fitted to out-of-frame rearrangements, and those results were checked against IGoR. A later analysis scored TCR-TCR, TCR-HLA and TCR-CMV co-occurrence with hypergeometric tests, applying a repertoire-size bias correction to TCR pairs. False discovery rates were estimated in a later analysis by permuting HLA or CMV assignments 20 times. In a later analysis, co-occurring TCRs were grouped with DBSCAN, and TCRdist sequence similarity was added when clustering was performed within HLA-allele-positive subsets. Co-occurrence clustering excluded repertoires with fewer than 30,000 or more than 120,000 public chains, plus five with anomalous nucleotide sharing. This is the immuneACCESS table as TCRdb keeps it, with only in-frame sequences that have V and J called. A part of the clones is gone; compared with another copy, unresolved V genes explain less than half, and the rest is unexplained. V and J calls plus clone size are reproduced from that table; the DNA served to infer D and trimming. This sample has about 200,000 clones in its table, and around 70% of those were observed once. The ten top clones hold 2.6% of the sample.

Specimen: PBMCs. This receptor was taken from a middle-aged man in good health and CMV-seropositive. The rearrangement joined TRBV29-1 to TRBJ2-7, with TRBD1 matching 7 junction bases. The CDR3 reads CSVGTAYEQYF. The nucleotide sequence reads TGCAGCGTAGGGACAGCCTACGAGCAGTACTTC.